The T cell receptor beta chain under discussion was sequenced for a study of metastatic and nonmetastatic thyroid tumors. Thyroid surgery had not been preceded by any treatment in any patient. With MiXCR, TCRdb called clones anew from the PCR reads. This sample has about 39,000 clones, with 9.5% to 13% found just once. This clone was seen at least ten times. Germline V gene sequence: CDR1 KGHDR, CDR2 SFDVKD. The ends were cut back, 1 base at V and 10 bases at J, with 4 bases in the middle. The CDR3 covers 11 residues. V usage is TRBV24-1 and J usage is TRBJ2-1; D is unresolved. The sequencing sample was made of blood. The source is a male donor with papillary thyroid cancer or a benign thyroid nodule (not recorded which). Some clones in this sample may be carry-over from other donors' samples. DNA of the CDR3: TGTGCCACCAGTGATTTCGACGAGCAGTTCTTC. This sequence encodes CATSDFDEQFF.